Sequencing of this T cell receptor (beta chain) was carried out in a study of blood T cell repertoires in COVID-19. The CDR3 length is 14 residues. CDR1 is MNHEY, CDR2 SMNVEV, per germline (reference sequence). V lost 4 bases and J lost 5; bases outside the gene matches: 8. Seattle's enrolled individuals joined amid active infection and were then monitored longitudinally. Data came from immunoSEQ multiplex PCR; TCRdb stores just in-frame clones and leaves some out. The data contain roughly 440,000 clones, roughly 88% of them singletons. This TCR was recovered from a woman aged 50 to 60 with COVID-19, enrolled during active disease. Sequencing was performed on peripheral blood. The chain is built from TRBV27 and TRBJ2-7; 7 bases align to TRBD1. The CDR3 nucleotides are TGTGCCAGCAGTTCCCAACAGGGGACGGACGAGCAGTACTTC. This codes for CASSSQQGTDEQYF.